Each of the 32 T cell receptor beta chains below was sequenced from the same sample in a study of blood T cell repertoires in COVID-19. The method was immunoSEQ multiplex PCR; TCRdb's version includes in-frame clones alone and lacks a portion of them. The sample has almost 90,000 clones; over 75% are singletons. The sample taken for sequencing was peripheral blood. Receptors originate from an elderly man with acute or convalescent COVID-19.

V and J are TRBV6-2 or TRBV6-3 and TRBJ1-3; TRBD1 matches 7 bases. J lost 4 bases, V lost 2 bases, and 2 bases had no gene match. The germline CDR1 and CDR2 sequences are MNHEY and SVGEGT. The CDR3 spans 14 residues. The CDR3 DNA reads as TGTGCCAGCAGTTACGGGGACAGAGGAAACACCATATATTTT. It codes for CASSYGDRGNTIYF.

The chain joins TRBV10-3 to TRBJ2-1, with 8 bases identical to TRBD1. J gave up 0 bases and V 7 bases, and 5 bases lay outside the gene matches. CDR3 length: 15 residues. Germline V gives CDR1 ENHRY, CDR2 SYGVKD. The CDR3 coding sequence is TGTGCCATCAAGGCACAGGGGGGCTCCTACAATGAGCAGTTCTTC. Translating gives CAIKAQGGSYNEQFF.

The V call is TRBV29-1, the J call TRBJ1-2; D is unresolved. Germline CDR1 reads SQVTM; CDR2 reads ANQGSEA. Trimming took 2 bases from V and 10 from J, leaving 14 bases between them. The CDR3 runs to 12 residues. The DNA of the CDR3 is TGCAGCGTTGAAATCGGCAGGCTTGACTACACCTTC. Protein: CSVEIGRLDYTF.

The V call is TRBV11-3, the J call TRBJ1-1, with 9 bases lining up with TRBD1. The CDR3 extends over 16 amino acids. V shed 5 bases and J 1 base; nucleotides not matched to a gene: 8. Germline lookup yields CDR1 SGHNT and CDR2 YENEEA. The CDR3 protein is CASSSRDRASNTEAFF. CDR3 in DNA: TGTGCCAGCAGCAGCCGGGACAGGGCCTCGAACACTGAAGCTTTCTTT.

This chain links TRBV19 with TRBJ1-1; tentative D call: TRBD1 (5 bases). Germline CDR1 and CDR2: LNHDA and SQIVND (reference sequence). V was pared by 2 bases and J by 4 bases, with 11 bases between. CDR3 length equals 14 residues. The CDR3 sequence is CASSIFGGTTEAFF. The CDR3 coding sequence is TGTGCCAGTAGTATATTCGGGGGGACCACTGAAGCTTTCTTT.

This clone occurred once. CDR3 nucleotides: TGCAGCGCATCCGGGACAGGGTATTACAAAGCTTTCTTT. Its translation: CSASGTGYYKAFF. The rearrangement links TRBV29-1 to TRBJ1-1; 9 bases are shared with TRBD1. This CDR3 region has 13 residues. Germline V gene lookup returns CDR1 SQVTM and CDR2 ANQGSEA. The V segment lost 7 bases and the J segment 9 bases; nucleotides outside the gene matches: 12.

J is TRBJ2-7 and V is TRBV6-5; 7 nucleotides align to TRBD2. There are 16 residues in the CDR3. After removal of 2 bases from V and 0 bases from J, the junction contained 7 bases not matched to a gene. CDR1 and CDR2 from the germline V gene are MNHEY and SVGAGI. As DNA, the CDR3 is TGTGCCAGCAGTTACGGTGTTGGGGGGGGCTCCTACGAGCAGTACTTC. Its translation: CASSYGVGGGSYEQYF.

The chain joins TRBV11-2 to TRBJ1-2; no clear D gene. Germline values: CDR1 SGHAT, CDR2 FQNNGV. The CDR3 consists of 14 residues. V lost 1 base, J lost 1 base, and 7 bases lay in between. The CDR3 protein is CASSLGPVNYGYTF. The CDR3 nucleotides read TGTGCCAGCAGCTTAGGTCCAGTTAACTATGGCTACACCTTC.

The CDR3 spells CASSSEGEGSYEQYF. The CDR3 DNA sequence: TGTGCCAGCAGTTCCGAGGGGGAGGGCTCCTACGAGCAGTACTTC. The chain links TRBV28 to TRBJ2-7; D perhaps matches TRBD2 (7 bases). Trimming removed 4 bases at V and 0 bases at J, with 13 bases between. This CDR3 spans 15 amino acids. Germline V gene data show CDR1 as MDHEN and CDR2 as SYDVKM.

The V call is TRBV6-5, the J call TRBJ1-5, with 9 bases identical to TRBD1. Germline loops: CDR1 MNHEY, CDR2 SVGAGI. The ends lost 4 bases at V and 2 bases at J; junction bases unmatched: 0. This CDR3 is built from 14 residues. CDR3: CASSWTGGNQPQHF. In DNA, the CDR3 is TGTGCCAGCAGTTGGACAGGGGGCAATCAGCCCCAGCATTTT.

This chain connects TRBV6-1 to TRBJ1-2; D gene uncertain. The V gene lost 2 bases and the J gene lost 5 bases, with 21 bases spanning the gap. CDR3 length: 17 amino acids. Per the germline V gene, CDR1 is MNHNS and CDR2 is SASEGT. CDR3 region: CASSEMYWVGPMYGYTF. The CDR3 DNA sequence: TGTGCCAGCAGTGAAATGTATTGGGTGGGCCCGATGTATGGCTACACCTTC.

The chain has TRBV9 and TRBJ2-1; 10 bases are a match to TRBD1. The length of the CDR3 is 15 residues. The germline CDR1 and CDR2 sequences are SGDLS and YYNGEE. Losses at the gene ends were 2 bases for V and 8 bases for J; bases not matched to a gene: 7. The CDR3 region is CASSVQDRGEYEQFF. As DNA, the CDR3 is TGTGCCAGCAGCGTGCAGGACAGGGGGGAATATGAGCAGTTCTTC.

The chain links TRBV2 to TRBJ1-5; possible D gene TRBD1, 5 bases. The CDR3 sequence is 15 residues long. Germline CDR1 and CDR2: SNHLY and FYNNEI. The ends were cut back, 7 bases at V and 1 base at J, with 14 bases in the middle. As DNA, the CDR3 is TGTGCCAGCAAATTTGATCGGGGGAGCAATCAGCCCCAGCATTTT. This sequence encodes CASKFDRGSNQPQHF.

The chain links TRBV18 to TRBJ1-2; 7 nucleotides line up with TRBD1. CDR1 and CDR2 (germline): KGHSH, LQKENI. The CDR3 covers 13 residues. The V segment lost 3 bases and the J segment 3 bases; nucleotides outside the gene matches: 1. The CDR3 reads CASSPGTDYGYTF. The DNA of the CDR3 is TGTGCCAGCTCACCCGGGACAGACTATGGCTACACCTTC.

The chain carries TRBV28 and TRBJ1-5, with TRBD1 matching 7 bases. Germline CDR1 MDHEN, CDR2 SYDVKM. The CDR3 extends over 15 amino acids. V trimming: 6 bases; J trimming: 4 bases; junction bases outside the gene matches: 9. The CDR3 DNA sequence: TGTGCCAGCAGACCAGGGGGTAAAGGAAATCAGCCCCAGCATTTT. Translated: CASRPGGKGNQPQHF.

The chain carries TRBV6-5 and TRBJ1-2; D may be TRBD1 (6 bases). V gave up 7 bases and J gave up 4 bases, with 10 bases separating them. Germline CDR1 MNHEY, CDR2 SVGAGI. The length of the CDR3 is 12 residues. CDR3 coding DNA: TGTGCCAGCACCTTGACAGGCTATGGCTACACCTTC. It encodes CASTLTGYGYTF.

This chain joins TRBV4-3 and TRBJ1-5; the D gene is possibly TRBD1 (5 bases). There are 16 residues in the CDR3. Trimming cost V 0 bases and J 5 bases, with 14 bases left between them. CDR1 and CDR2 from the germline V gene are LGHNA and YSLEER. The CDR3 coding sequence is TGCGCCAGCAGCCAAGATAAGGGGCAGTACCATCAGCCCCAGCATTTT. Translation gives CASSQDKGQYHQPQHF.

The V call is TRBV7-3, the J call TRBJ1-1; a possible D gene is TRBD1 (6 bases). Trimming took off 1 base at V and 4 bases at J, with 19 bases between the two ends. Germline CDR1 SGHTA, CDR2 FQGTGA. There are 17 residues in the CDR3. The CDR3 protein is CASSLKGRAGVGTEAFF. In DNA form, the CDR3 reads TGTGCCAGCAGCTTAAAAGGGCGCGCAGGGGTAGGCACTGAAGCTTTCTTT.

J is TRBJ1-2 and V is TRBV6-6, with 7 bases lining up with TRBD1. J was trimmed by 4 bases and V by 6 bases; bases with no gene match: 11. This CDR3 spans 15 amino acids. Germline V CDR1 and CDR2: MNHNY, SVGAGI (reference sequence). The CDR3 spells CASRPRTGGPYGYTF. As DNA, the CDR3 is TGTGCCAGCAGGCCCAGGACAGGAGGACCCTATGGCTACACCTTC.

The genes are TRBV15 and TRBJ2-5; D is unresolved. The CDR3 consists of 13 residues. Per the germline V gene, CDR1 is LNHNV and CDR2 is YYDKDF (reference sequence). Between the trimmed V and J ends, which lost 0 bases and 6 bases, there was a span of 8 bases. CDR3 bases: TGTGCCACCAGCAGAGAGGGCTCCAAGACCCAGTACTTC. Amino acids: CATSREGSKTQYF.

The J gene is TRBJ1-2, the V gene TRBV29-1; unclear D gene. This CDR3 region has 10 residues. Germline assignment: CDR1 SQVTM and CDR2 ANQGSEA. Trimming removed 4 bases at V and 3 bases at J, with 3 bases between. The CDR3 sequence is CSVADYGYTF. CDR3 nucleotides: TGCAGCGTTGCGGACTATGGCTACACCTTC.

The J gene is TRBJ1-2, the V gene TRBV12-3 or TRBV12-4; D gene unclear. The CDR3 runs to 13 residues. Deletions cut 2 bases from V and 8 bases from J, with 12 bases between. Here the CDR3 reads CASSLSRATGYTF. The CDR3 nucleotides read TGTGCCAGCAGTTTATCCCGAGCCACGGGCTACACCTTC.

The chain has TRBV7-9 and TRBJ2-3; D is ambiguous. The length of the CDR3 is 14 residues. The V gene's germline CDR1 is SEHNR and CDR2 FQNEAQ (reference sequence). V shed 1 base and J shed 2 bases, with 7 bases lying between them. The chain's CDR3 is CASSLVLITDTQYF. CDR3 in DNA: TGTGCCAGCAGCTTAGTACTCATCACAGATACGCAGTATTTT. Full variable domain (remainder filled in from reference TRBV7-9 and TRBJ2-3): DTGVSQNPRHKITKRGQNVTFRCDPISEHNRLYWYRQTLGQGPEFLTYFQNEAQLEKSRLLSDRFSAERPKGSFSTLEIQRTEQGDSAMYLCASSLVLITDTQYFGPGTRLTVL.

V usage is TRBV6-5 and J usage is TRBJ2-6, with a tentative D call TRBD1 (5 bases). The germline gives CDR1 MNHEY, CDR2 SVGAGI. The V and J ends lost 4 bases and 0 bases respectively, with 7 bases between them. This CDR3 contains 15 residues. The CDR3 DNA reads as TGTGCCAGCAGTTTCGACAGCTCTGGGGCCAACGTCCTGACTTTC. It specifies CASSFDSSGANVLTF.

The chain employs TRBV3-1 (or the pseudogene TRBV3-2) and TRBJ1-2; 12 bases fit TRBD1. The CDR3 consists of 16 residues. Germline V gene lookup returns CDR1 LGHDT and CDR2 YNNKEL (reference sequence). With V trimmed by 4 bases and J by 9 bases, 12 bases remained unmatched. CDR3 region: CASSPLTGTGGIRYTF. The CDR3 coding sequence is TGTGCCAGCAGCCCACTTACCGGGACAGGGGGCATTCGCTACACCTTC.

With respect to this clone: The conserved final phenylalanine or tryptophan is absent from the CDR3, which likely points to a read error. The CDR3 DNA follows: TGTGCCTGGAGTGCGACAGGGGTGGATAATTCACCCCTCCACCTT. Amino acid sequence: CAWSATGVDNSPLHL. V is TRBV30 and J is TRBJ1-6; 8 positions match TRBD1. Germline V CDR1 and CDR2: GTSNPN, SVGIG (reference sequence). This CDR3 is built from 15 residues. V shed 1 base and J 5 bases; nucleotides not matched to a gene: 4.

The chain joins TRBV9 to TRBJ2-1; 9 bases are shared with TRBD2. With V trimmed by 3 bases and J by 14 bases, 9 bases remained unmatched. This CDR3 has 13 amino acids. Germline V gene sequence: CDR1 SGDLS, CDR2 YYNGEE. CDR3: CASSDSGRGRKFF. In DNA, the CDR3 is TGTGCCAGCAGCGATAGCGGGAGAGGCCGGAAGTTCTTC.

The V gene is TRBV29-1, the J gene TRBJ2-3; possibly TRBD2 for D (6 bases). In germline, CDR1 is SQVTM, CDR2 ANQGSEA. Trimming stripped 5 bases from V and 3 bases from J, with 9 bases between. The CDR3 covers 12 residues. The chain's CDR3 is CSVRRETDTQYF. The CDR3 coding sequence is TGCAGCGTTCGCCGGGAGACAGATACGCAGTATTTT.

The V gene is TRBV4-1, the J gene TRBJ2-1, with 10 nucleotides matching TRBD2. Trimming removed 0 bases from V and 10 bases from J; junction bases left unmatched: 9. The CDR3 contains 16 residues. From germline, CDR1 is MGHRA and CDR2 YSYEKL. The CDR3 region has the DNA TGCGCCAGCAGCCAAGAGGGAGCGGGGGGGCCAGGGGAGCAGTTCTTC. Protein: CASSQEGAGGPGEQFF.

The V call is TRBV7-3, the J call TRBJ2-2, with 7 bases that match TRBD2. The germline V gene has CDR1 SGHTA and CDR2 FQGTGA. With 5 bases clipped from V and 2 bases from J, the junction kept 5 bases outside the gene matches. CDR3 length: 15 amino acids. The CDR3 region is CASSDGTTNTGELFF. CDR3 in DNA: TGTGCCAGCAGCGATGGGACTACAAACACCGGGGAGCTGTTTTTT.

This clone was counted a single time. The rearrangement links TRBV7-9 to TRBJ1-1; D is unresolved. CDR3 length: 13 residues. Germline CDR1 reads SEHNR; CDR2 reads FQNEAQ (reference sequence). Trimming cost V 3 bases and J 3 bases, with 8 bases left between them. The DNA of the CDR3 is TGTGCCAGCAGCTTTTCGCGGGACACTGAAGCTTTCTTT. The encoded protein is CASSFSRDTEAFF.

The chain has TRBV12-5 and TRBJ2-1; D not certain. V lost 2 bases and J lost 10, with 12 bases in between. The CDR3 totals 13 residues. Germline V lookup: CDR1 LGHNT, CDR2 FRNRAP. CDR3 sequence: CASGLPGLPEQFF. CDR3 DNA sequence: TGTGCTAGTGGTTTGCCGGGTCTTCCGGAGCAGTTCTTC.